What follows are 6 T cell receptor beta chains derived from one specimen sequenced in a study of shared clonotypes between healthy human individuals. The protocol was immunoSEQ multiplex PCR, while the TCRdb copy is restricted to in-frame clones and leaves out a portion. The repertoire holds over a million clones, with roughly 70% as singletons. Material: memory CD4+ T cells sorted from blood. Subset noted: CD45RA-negative fraction. All receptors derive from a man younger than 35 in good health.

The chain carries TRBV28 and TRBJ2-7, with D tentatively TRBD1 (6 bases). The CDR3 has 15 amino acids. The ends were cut back, 5 bases at V and 0 bases at J, with 14 bases in the middle. Germline values: CDR1 MDHEN, CDR2 SYDVKM. Written as DNA, the CDR3 is TGTGCCAGCAGTCGGGGACATTCGAGCTCCTACGAGCAGTACTTC. Its translation: CASSRGHSSSYEQYF.

The chain combines TRBV6-1 with TRBJ1-6, with unresolved D. Germline V gives CDR1 MNHNS, CDR2 SASEGT. The CDR3 is made up of 11 amino acids. V was trimmed by 1 base and J by 18 bases, leaving 10 bases between them. This chain's CDR3 is CASSEEGGPHF. CDR3 DNA sequence: TGTGCCAGCAGTGAAGAGGGCGGCCCCCACTTT.

The rearrangement joins TRBV6-1 to TRBJ2-1; 11 bases agree with TRBD1. V gave up 6 bases and J gave up 9 bases; unmatched junction bases: 10. This CDR3 is 15 amino acids long. Germline V gives CDR1 MNHNS, CDR2 SASEGT. The CDR3 coding sequence is TGTGCCAGCAGGCCTCCCGGACAGGGGGCCCCTGAGCAGTTCTTC. Translated: CASRPPGQGAPEQFF.

The genes are TRBV25-1 and TRBJ2-3; D may correspond to TRBD1 or TRBD2 (6 bases each). Germline V gene lookup returns CDR1 MGHDK and CDR2 SYGVNS. The CDR3 sequence is 15 residues long. Trimming cost V 7 bases and J 1 base, with 15 bases left between them. The CDR3 sequence: CASIPRGARTDTQYF. The CDR3 nucleotides read TGTGCCAGCATCCCGAGGGGGGCTCGCACAGATACGCAGTATTTT.

The V gene is TRBV29-1, the J gene TRBJ2-6; D is possibly TRBD1 (5 bases). There are 17 residues in the CDR3. V lost 3 bases, J lost 0 bases, and 15 bases lay in between. Germline assignment: CDR1 SQVTM and CDR2 ANQGSEA. The CDR3 here is CSVDSTALSSGANVLTF. In DNA form, the CDR3 reads TGCAGCGTTGACTCGACAGCGCTGAGCTCTGGGGCCAACGTCCTGACTTTC.

The chain joins TRBV5-4 to TRBJ2-3; maybe TRBD1 (7 bases). Germline assignment: CDR1 SGHNT and CDR2 YYREEE (reference sequence). Trimming shortened V by 4 bases and J by 1 base, and 19 bases separated the two germline ends. CDR3 length: 17 amino acids. The CDR3 DNA sequence: TGTGCCAGCAGCCGGCAGGGACTCCAGGGGGGCACAGATACGCAGTATTTT. Its translation: CASSRQGLQGGTDTQYF.